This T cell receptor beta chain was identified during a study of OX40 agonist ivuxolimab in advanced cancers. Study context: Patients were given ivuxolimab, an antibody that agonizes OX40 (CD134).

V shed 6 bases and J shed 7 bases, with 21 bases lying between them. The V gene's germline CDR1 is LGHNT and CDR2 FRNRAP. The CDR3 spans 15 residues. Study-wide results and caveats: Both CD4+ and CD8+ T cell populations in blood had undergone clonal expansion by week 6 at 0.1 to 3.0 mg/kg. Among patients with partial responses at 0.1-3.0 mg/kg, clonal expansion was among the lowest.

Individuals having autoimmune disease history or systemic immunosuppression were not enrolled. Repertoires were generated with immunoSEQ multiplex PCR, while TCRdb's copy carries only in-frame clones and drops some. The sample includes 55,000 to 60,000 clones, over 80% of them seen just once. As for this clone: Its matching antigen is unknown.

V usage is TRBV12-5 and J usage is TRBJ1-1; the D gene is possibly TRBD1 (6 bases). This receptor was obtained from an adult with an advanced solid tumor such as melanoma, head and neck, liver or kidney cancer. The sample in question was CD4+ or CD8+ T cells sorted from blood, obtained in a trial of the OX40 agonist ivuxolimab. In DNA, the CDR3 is TGTGCTAGTGGCAAGGACAGTCTTCCCTATGATGAAGCTTTCTTT. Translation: CASGKDSLPYDEAFF.